Below, 10 T cell receptor beta chains from the same sample are listed, as sequenced in a study of T-cell memory formation after mild COVID-19. Each CDR3 protein is one row after TCRdb ran MiXCR on the 5' RACE reads. Of some 280,000 distinct CDR3 sequences listed, about 16% are singletons. Source material: PBMCs or a T cell subset sorted from them (not recorded which). The receptor set was obtained from a young man who had mild COVID-19 (a few samples of this study predate the infection). Cell type and time point are not known.

This clonotype was counted a few times. CDR3 bases: TGTGCCAGCAGCTTAAGCCCGGGGCGGCCCGGGGGTACGCAGTATTTT. Its translation is CASSLSPGRPGGTQYF. J is TRBJ2-3 and V is TRBV7-3, with D tentatively TRBD2 (6 bases). The germline CDR1 and CDR2 sequences are SGHTA and FQGTGA. Trimming left V 1 base short and J 8 bases short, with 19 bases between. The CDR3 is 16 amino acids.

In its sample, this clonotype was seen many times. The chain employs TRBV10-3 and TRBJ2-7, with D tentatively TRBD1 (5 bases). Germline CDR1 is ENHRY and CDR2 is SYGVKD. This CDR3 comprises 15 residues. Between the trimmed V and J ends, which lost 4 bases and 2 bases, there was a span of 15 bases. CDR3 sequence reads: CAISAGQGDTYEQYF. CDR3 nucleotides: TGTGCCATCAGTGCAGGCCAGGGCGACACCTACGAGCAGTACTTC.

This clonotype came up a few times. This sequence joins TRBV7-8 and TRBJ2-3, with no clear D. Germline loops: CDR1 SGHVS, CDR2 FQNEAQ. The CDR3 is made up of 12 amino acids. Trimming took 4 bases from V and 2 from J, leaving 4 bases between them. For the CDR3, the DNA is TGTGCCAGCAGCTCCTTCACAGATACGCAGTATTTT. Protein: CASSSFTDTQYF. Filled out from reference TRBV7-8 and TRBJ2-3, the complete variable domain reads GAGVSQSPRYKVAKRGQDVALRCDPISGHVSLFWYQQALGQGPEFLTYFQNEAQLDKSGLPSDRFFAERPEGSVSTLKIQRTQQEDSAVYLCASSSFTDTQYFGPGTRLTVL.

The V gene is TRBV6-2 or TRBV6-3, the J gene TRBJ1-4; D not resolved. Trimming left V 2 bases short and J 8 bases short, with 12 bases between. The V gene's germline CDR1 is MNHEY and CDR2 SVGEGT. The CDR3 has 14 amino acids. DNA for the CDR3: TGTGCCAGCAGTTACGATGCAGGATACGAAAAACTGTTTTTT. Translated, it gives CASSYDAGYEKLFF.

J is TRBJ2-3 and V is TRBV6-5; D remains ambiguous. The CDR3 spans 13 residues. Trimming left V 8 bases short and J 5 bases short, with 14 bases between. Looked up from germline, CDR1 is MNHEY and CDR2 is SVGAGI. The CDR3 DNA reads as TGTGCCAGCGCCCGCTCAGGAGTAGATACGCAGTATTTT. Protein: CASARSGVDTQYF.

This clonotype was seen ten or more times. The CDR3 sequence is CASSLDLSYEQYV. The DNA for the CDR3 is TGTGCCAGCAGTCTTGACCTCTCGTACGAGCAGTACGTC. This chain uses TRBV12-3 or TRBV12-4 with TRBJ2-7, with no clear D. Trimming stripped 5 bases from V and 4 bases from J, with 12 bases between. The CDR3 loop spans 13 amino acids.

The chain combines TRBV5-4 with TRBJ2-4; possible D gene TRBD2, 6 bases. CDR3 size: 17 residues. Germline values: CDR1 SGHNT, CDR2 YYREEE (reference sequence). V was cut by 4 bases and J by 1 base, with 18 bases left in between. CDR3: CASSPGGVMMAKNIQYF. The CDR3 DNA is TGTGCCAGCAGCCCCGGAGGGGTAATGATGGCCAAAAACATTCAGTACTTC.

Here the CDR3 reads CASSPPRHSGNTIYF. In DNA, the CDR3 is TGTGCCAGCAGTCCCCCCAGACACTCTGGAAACACCATATATTTT. The chain carries TRBV6-6 and TRBJ1-3; D ambiguous. CDR1 is MNHNY, CDR2 SVGAGI, per germline (reference sequence). The CDR3 length is 15 residues. Trimming removed 5 bases at V and 0 bases at J, with 11 bases between.

The sample holds one count of this clonotype. The chain joins TRBV5-1 to TRBJ2-3; D gene unclear. CDR1 is SGHRS, CDR2 YFSETQ, per germline. The CDR3 has 14 amino acids. The germline V and J ends were trimmed by 0 bases and 2 bases, with 7 bases remaining between them. The CDR3 protein is CASSLALVTDTQYF. DNA for the CDR3: TGCGCCAGCAGCTTGGCACTCGTCACAGATACGCAGTATTTT.

The chain combines TRBV7-9 with TRBJ2-6; D perhaps matches TRBD2 (5 bases). CDR1 SEHNR and CDR2 FQNEAQ come from the germline V gene (reference sequence). V was trimmed by 5 bases and J by 0 bases, leaving 8 bases between them. CDR3 length: 15 residues. As DNA, the CDR3 is TGTGCCAGCAGCGTAGGGAGCTCTGGGGCCAACGTCCTGACTTTC. It yields the protein CASSVGSSGANVLTF.